These 18 T cell receptor beta chains came from one sample sequenced in a study of blood T cell repertoires in COVID-19. Assay: immunoSEQ multiplex PCR; the TCRdb copy retains only in-frame clones and omits some. The sample has roughly 24,000 clones; around 79% are singletons. The sequenced sample was peripheral blood. These receptors were taken from a man older than 75 with active or convalescent COVID-19.

The chain combines TRBV6-5 with TRBJ1-1; D unclear. Trimming took off 7 bases at V and 11 bases at J, with 14 bases between the two ends. The CDR3 has 11 residues. Per germline, CDR1 MNHEY and CDR2 SVGAGI. DNA of the CDR3: TGTGCCAGCATAGGGAGAATGGTGGCTTTCTTT. Protein product: CASIGRMVAFF.

In its sample, this clone was seen a few times. This chain uses TRBV29-1 with TRBJ1-1, with a weak D call TRBD1 (5 bases). The ends were cut back, 4 bases at V and 1 base at J, with 13 bases in the middle. This CDR3 contains 14 residues. Looked up from germline, CDR1 is SQVTM and CDR2 is ANQGSEA. The CDR3 DNA sequence: TGCAGCGTTGGGAGGACGGGGGGGAACACTGAAGCTTTCTTT. Amino acid sequence: CSVGRTGGNTEAFF.

This rearrangement joins TRBV6-6 to TRBJ1-1; 7 nucleotides agree with TRBD1. CDR1 MNHNY and CDR2 SVGAGI come from the germline V gene (reference sequence). The CDR3 is 13 amino acids. After removal of 5 bases from V and 5 bases from J, the junction contained 5 bases not matched to a gene. In nucleotides, the CDR3 is TGTGCCAGCAGTCACCCGACAGGGACTGAAGCTTTCTTT. Protein sequence: CASSHPTGTEAFF.

V usage is TRBV18 and J usage is TRBJ2-5, with D perhaps matching TRBD2 (6 bases). Trimming removed 1 base from V and 3 bases from J, with 9 bases in between. There are 14 residues in the CDR3. Germline CDR1 reads KGHSH; CDR2 reads LQKENI. CDR3 protein: CASSPQAGKETQYF. The DNA for the CDR3 is TGTGCCAGCTCACCACAGGCGGGAAAAGAGACCCAGTACTTC.

The J gene is TRBJ2-1, the V gene TRBV27; D may be TRBD2 (7 bases). Germline CDR1 MNHEY, CDR2 SMNVEV (reference sequence). V dropped 6 bases and J dropped 2 bases, with 11 bases sitting between them. The CDR3 is 14 residues long. The DNA for the CDR3 is TGTGCCAGCAGAAGGGGGGGGGCCTACAATGAGCAGTTCTTC. Its protein product is CASRRGGAYNEQFF.

This clone was picked up a small number of times. The genes are TRBV7-3 and TRBJ2-5, with D tentatively TRBD1 (7 bases). The CDR3 is 13 amino acids. CDR1 is SGHTA, CDR2 FQGTGA, per germline. Between the trimmed V and J ends, which lost 5 bases and 5 bases, there was a span of 12 bases. CDR3 in DNA: TGTGCCAGCAGCCGGAGGGGGCAGGAGACCCAGTACTTC. It translates to CASSRRGQETQYF.

The chain couples TRBV28 to TRBJ1-6; TRBD1 agrees at 9 bases. CDR3 length equals 15 residues. Germline V gene data show CDR1 as MDHEN and CDR2 as SYDVKM. Germline trimming cut 6 bases from V and 9 bases from J; bases unmatched to any gene: 9. CDR3 nucleotides: TGTGCCAGCAGGCCGGGACAGGGAGTAGGTTCACCCCTCCACTTT. This translates into CASRPGQGVGSPLHF.

V gene TRBV19 combines with J gene TRBJ2-4; 9 bases line up with TRBD1. Looked up from germline, CDR1 is LNHDA and CDR2 is SQIVND (reference sequence). The CDR3 has 15 amino acids. The trim removed 9 bases at V and 1 base at J, leaving 7 bases unmatched. In DNA, the CDR3 is TGTGCCAGCTGGGGGACAGGGTGGGCCAAAAACATTCAGTACTTC. It is translated as CASWGTGWAKNIQYF.

The rearrangement links TRBV3-1 (or the pseudogene TRBV3-2) to TRBJ2-7, with unresolved D. There are 14 residues in the CDR3. Trimming removed 0 bases from V and 0 bases from J, with 6 bases in between. Germline assignment: CDR1 LGHDT and CDR2 YNNKEL (reference sequence). CDR3 region: CASSQEGYSYEQYF. The DNA for the CDR3 is TGTGCCAGCAGCCAAGAGGGCTACTCCTACGAGCAGTACTTC.

In this sample, this clone turned up a few times. The V call is TRBV5-4, the J call TRBJ2-1; D may be TRBD1 (6 bases). The CDR3 has 14 amino acids. The germline CDR1 and CDR2 sequences are SGHNT and YYREEE (reference sequence). Trimming stripped 2 bases from V and 4 bases from J, with 10 bases between. Here the CDR3 reads CASSFSRGYNEQFF. DNA for the CDR3: TGTGCCAGCAGCTTTTCCAGGGGATACAATGAGCAGTTCTTC.

V is TRBV9 and J is TRBJ2-1; TRBD1 aligns across 7 bases. Per germline, CDR1 SGDLS and CDR2 YYNGEE. V shed 2 bases, J shed 4 bases, and the junction held 9 bases outside the gene matches. The length of the CDR3 is 16 residues. DNA for the CDR3: TGTGCCAGCAGCGTTAGCAACAGGGGACAGTACAATGAGCAGTTCTTC. Residues: CASSVSNRGQYNEQFF. The whole variable domain, filled in from reference TRBV9 and TRBJ2-1, reads DSGVTQTPKHLITATGQRVTLRCSPRSGDLSVYWYQQSLDQGLQFLIQYYNGEERAKGNILERFSAQQFPDLHSELNLSSLELGDSALYFCASSVSNRGQYNEQFFGPGTRLTVL.

The V call is TRBV6-2 or TRBV6-3, the J call TRBJ2-1; 9 positions agree with TRBD1. The J segment lost 3 bases and the V segment lost 4 bases, leaving 4 bases of the junction unmatched. Germline lookup yields CDR1 MNHEY and CDR2 SVGEGT. The CDR3 spans 15 residues. CDR3 sequence (DNA): TGTGCCAGCAGTTCACAGGGGGCCAACTACAATGAGCAGTTCTTC. Encoded protein: CASSSQGANYNEQFF.

The chain combines TRBV7-6 with TRBJ2-3; possible D gene TRBD2, 6 bases. The CDR3 has 15 amino acids. Germline CDR1 SGHVS, CDR2 FNYEAQ. The germline V and J ends were trimmed by 0 bases and 4 bases, with 11 bases remaining between them. The CDR3 loop is CASSLAGGTADTQYF. CDR3 bases: TGTGCCAGCAGCTTAGCGGGGGGTACAGCAGATACGCAGTATTTT.

V usage is TRBV7-2 and J usage is TRBJ2-5; D gene unclear. Per germline, CDR1 SGHTA and CDR2 FQGNSA. Trimming left V 3 bases short and J 2 bases short, with 10 bases between. CDR3 length equals 14 residues. The CDR3 nucleotides are TGTGCCAGCAGCTTGGCTAGTTCGCAAGAGACCCAGTACTTC. Encoded protein: CASSLASSQETQYF. Supplemented by reference TRBV7-2 and TRBJ2-5, the full variable domain reads GAGVSQSPSNKVTEKGKDVELRCDPISGHTALYWYRQSLGQGLEFLIYFQGNSAPDKSGLPSDRFSAERTGGSVSTLTIQRTQQEDSAVYLCASSLASSQETQYFGPGTRLLVL.

This clone has only one observation. The chain combines TRBV11-2 with TRBJ2-3, with D perhaps matching TRBD1 (5 bases). Germline loops: CDR1 SGHAT, CDR2 FQNNGV. This CDR3 is 14 amino acids long. V lost 5 bases and J 1 base, leaving 10 bases between the germline ends. The CDR3 reads CASSRIGGTDTQYF. In DNA form, the CDR3 reads TGTGCCAGCAGCCGAATAGGGGGCACAGATACGCAGTATTTT. Full variable domain (remainder filled in from reference TRBV11-2 and TRBJ2-3): EAGVAQSPRYKIIEKRQSVAFWCNPISGHATLYWYQQILGQGPKLLIQFQNNGVVDDSQLPKDRFSAERLKGVDSTLKIQPAKLEDSAVYLCASSRIGGTDTQYFGPGTRLTVL.

This chain links TRBV18 with TRBJ1-6, with 9 positions matching TRBD1. Germline V gene lookup returns CDR1 KGHSH and CDR2 LQKENI. CDR3 length: 15 residues. The junction had 6 bases not matched to a gene; V was cut back by 3 bases and J by 9 bases. The CDR3 DNA follows: TGTGCCAGCTCACCCAACGACAGGGGGGGTTCACCCCTCCACTTT. Translated: CASSPNDRGGSPLHF.

The chain couples TRBV7-2 to TRBJ1-2; 10 positions match TRBD1. The CDR3 has 14 residues. The V segment lost 3 bases and the J segment 13 bases; nucleotides outside the gene matches: 11. Germline CDR1 and CDR2: SGHTA and FQGNSA. The CDR3 DNA is TGTGCCAGCAGCTTGGACAGGGGGTGGCCTGCTACCACCTTC. Translating gives CASSLDRGWPATTF.

V usage is TRBV19 and J usage is TRBJ1-1; TRBD1 might be the D (5 bases). Germline CDR1 reads LNHDA; CDR2 reads SQIVND (reference sequence). The CDR3 loop spans 14 amino acids. V gave up 5 bases and J gave up 1 base, with 11 bases separating them. CDR3 nucleotide sequence: TGTGCCAGTAGTGCCAGAACAGGGAACACTGAAGCTTTCTTT. This codes for CASSARTGNTEAFF.